The 9 T cell receptor beta chains reported below all come from one sample, sequenced in a study of blood T cell repertoires in COVID-19. Sequenced by immunoSEQ multiplex PCR; TCRdb stores in-frame clones only, minus some. The table lists about 200,000 clones, 80% to 95% of them singletons, with around 0.84% in the top ten. The sample consisted of peripheral blood. The source of these receptors is a man aged 60 to 69 with COVID-19, enrolled during active disease.

The chain carries TRBV3-1 (or the pseudogene TRBV3-2) and TRBJ2-1; TRBD2 matches 12 bases. Germline CDR1 is LGHDT and CDR2 is YNNKEL (reference sequence). CDR3 length: 17 amino acids. Losses at the gene ends were 4 bases for V and 8 bases for J; bases not matched to a gene: 12. Written as DNA, the CDR3 is TGTGCCAGCAGCCCACCTCAACTAGCGGGGGGCTGGTATGAGCAGTTCTTC. As protein: CASSPPQLAGGWYEQFF.

This chain joins TRBV18 and TRBJ2-2; tentative D call: TRBD1 (5 bases). V was shortened by 3 bases and J by 4 bases, with 9 bases between the two germline ends. Germline V gives CDR1 KGHSH, CDR2 LQKENI. The CDR3 loop spans 14 amino acids. The CDR3, as DNA: TGTGCCAGCTCACCCAGGGTGAGCACCGGGGAGCTGTTTTTT. This gives the protein CASSPRVSTGELFF.

The CDR3 region has the DNA TGTGCCACCAGCATAAGACTAGCGGAGAGCACAGATACGCAGTATTTT. It yields the protein CATSIRLAESTDTQYF. The chain employs TRBV15 and TRBJ2-3; 9 positions match TRBD2. The CDR3 consists of 16 residues. The germline V gene encodes CDR1 LNHNV and CDR2 YYDKDF (reference sequence). Trimming at V came to 4 bases and at J to 0 bases, leaving 5 bases not matched to a gene. Variable domain in full (rest from reference TRBV15 and TRBJ2-3): DAMVIQNPRYQVTQFGKPVTLSCSQTLNHNVMYWYQQKSSQAPKLLFHYYDKDFNNEADTPDNFQSRRPNTSFCFLDIRSPGLGDTAMYLCATSIRLAESTDTQYFGPGTRLTVL.

V gene TRBV5-6 combines with J gene TRBJ1-6; 8 bases line up with TRBD1. Germline assignment: CDR1 SGHDT and CDR2 YYEEEE. V lost 1 base to trimming and J lost 7 bases; unmatched junction nucleotides: 4. CDR3 length equals 15 residues. The CDR3 region is CASSLWDRRNSPLHF. The DNA for the CDR3 is TGTGCCAGCAGCTTGTGGGACAGGCGGAATTCACCCCTCCACTTT.

This clone was observed a handful of times. This rearrangement joins TRBV4-2 to TRBJ2-3; a possible D gene is TRBD1 (5 bases). Trimming took off 0 bases at V and 3 bases at J, with 13 bases between the two ends. Germline CDR1 LGHNA, CDR2 YNFKEQ. The CDR3 extends over 16 amino acids. DNA of the CDR3: TGTGCCAGCAGCCAAGAAGGCCGAAGGGGAACAGATACGCAGTATTTT. It encodes CASSQEGRRGTDTQYF.

CDR3 region: CASSLGTQANYGYTF. DNA of the CDR3: TGTGCCAGCAGCTTAGGGACACAAGCTAACTATGGCTACACCTTC. J is TRBJ1-2 and V is TRBV5-4; weak D call: TRBD1 (6 bases). CDR3 size: 15 residues. Germline V gives CDR1 SGHNT, CDR2 YYREEE (reference sequence). The V end was cut by 2 bases, the J end by 0 bases, with 11 bases between.

This chain connects TRBV19 to TRBJ1-2; 10 bases line up with TRBD1. The CDR3 has 16 residues. V lost 7 bases to trimming and J lost 4 bases; unmatched junction nucleotides: 12. From germline, CDR1 is LNHDA and CDR2 SQIVND (reference sequence). CDR3 DNA: TGTGCCAGTATCCGGACAGGGGGAATCGTAACCTATGGCTACACCTTC. Translation: CASIRTGGIVTYGYTF.

The chain carries TRBV9 and TRBJ2-5; 7 bases are shared with TRBD1. Trimming took 0 bases from V and 5 from J; bases not matched to a gene: 10. The CDR3 sequence is 16 residues long. Germline CDR1 reads SGDLS; CDR2 reads YYNGEE. The CDR3 is CASSVDSYPRGETQYF. In nucleotides, the CDR3 is TGTGCCAGCAGCGTAGATAGCTACCCCAGGGGGGAGACCCAGTACTTC.

The chain employs TRBV6-5 and TRBJ1-1, with 9 bases lining up with TRBD1. CDR1 is MNHEY, CDR2 SVGAGI, per germline. The CDR3 runs 13 residues. Unmatched junction bases numbered 4, after V lost 7 bases and J lost 4 bases. The CDR3 bases are TGTGCCAGCACCCAACAGGGGGCCACTGAAGCTTTCTTT. It specifies CASTQQGATEAFF.